The T cell receptor beta chain described here comes from a study of shared clonotypes between healthy human individuals (dated by TCRdb to 2020 to 2021). The study in broad terms: A few men and a couple of women, aged 18 to 49 years, made up the cohort. For each donor, CD4 naive and CD4 memory were each run on three plates, CD8 naive on two plates, and CD8 memory on one plate. The study deeply sequenced blood TCR repertoires of about five healthy adults to estimate repertoire size and the extent of clonotype sharing between individuals. To increase sequencing depth and limit assay-specific biases, TCR repertoire library preparation and sequencing were carried out by different laboratories using diverse techniques. Leukapheresis yielded between about 0.85 and 10 billion PBMCs per donor. The investigation overall reported the following: Rarefaction of sorted-subset datasets indicated incomplete sequencing despite the large sequencing depth. Only blood was sampled, and tissue TCR repertoires likely differ from those in blood. Clonotypes shared by all four sorted-subset donors showed higher generation probabilities than non-shared clonotypes. Because the study included only a small number of donors, the genetic and exposure-history diversity represented was limited. Pairwise subsampling led to the expectation that sequencing depth would affect the degree of clonotype sharing among donors. Naive subsets generally had larger estimated clonotype richness than memory subsets. About 4.5% of naive CD4, around 4% of naive CD8, 2.3% of memory CD4, and 0.4% of memory CD8 clonotypes were shared across a few donors.

Concerning this clone itself: No antigen is known for it. One base away there is no much larger clone; base qualities are not given.

Donors were healthy HIV-negative adults with no recently reported acute infections or vaccinations. All donors were Caucasian adults living in Nashville, Tennessee, USA. Magnetic negative selection was used to enrich CD4+ T cells, after which naive cells were positively selected on CD45RA and the negative fraction became the memory subset. Blood was collected by leukapheresis, and PBMCs were isolated by Ficoll-Histopaque density gradient centrifugation and then cryopreserved in liquid nitrogen vapor phase. Analytical flow cytometry was used to check the purity and quantity of each magnetically sorted T cell population. From each sorted fraction, genomic DNA was isolated and quantified by UV absorbance on a Nanodrop 2000c. Via the germline V gene (reference sequence), CDR1 is LNHDA and CDR2 SQIVND. Counted from cysteine to phenylalanine, this CDR3 has 17 amino acids. Kept here is only the CDR3 DNA, which spans 51 bases and is read in frame from base 1. V trim: 7 bases; J trim: 2 bases; unmatched bases: 11.

Using the deep immunoSEQ assay, multiplex PCR amplified TCR CDR3 regions from genomic DNA. Extracted genomic DNA from each cell subset was distributed evenly across all wells of several immunoSEQ 96-well plates, and each plate was treated as a replicate. For sorted subsets, approximately 0.2 ug of genomic DNA, equivalent to 25,000 to 30,000 T cell genomes, went into each replicate PCR. The purified libraries were quantified using a Qubit 3.0 fluorometer, sized with a Bioanalyzer 2100, and then quantified again using the KAPA Library Quantification kit. Every immunoSEQ 96-well plate was sequenced on a separate single-read 150-cycle Illumina NextSeq 550 flow cell. Per the authors' processing: Because only junctional sequences without quality scores were contained in the immunoSEQ output, filtering matching that applied to full-length reads could not be performed. To assign V/J genes and CDR3, sequences were annotated using PyIR, a Python wrapper for IgBLAST v1.9, with IMGT germline references. Any read was removed if the V/J assignment was weak (E-value above 1e-6), the CDR3 was missing, or the read contained stop codons, out-of-frame junctions, or ambiguous translated residues. V3J clonotypes were defined as sequences sharing the same inferred V gene, J gene, and CDR3 amino acid sequence. The percentage overlap between two repertoires was calculated by dividing the number of shared unique clonotypes by the size of the smaller repertoire. RTK rarefaction, the Chao1 estimator, and Recon v2.1 estimates of unobserved clonotypes were used to assess repertoire richness. Generation probabilities were computed with OLGA for all TCRbeta clonotypes obtained by the gDNA method from several donors. TCRdb retrieved this table from immuneACCESS and kept in-frame rearrangements only. Not all clones are present; in checked studies, unresolved V genes account for under half, and no reason is known for the remainder. Clone size and the V and J calls come from that table; the DNA yielded D and trimming. This sample has roughly 2.2 million clones in its table, and about 92% of those were observed once. Of the sample, around 0.4% is held by the ten largest clones.

Sequenced: naive CD4+ T cells from PBMCs. Per the publication, the cell subset or site label means: CD45RA+ positively selected. The chain couples TRBV19 to TRBJ2-3; 11 bases in the junction line up with TRBD2. The clonotype originates from a man aged 18 to 35 in good health. Some clones in this sample may be carry-over from other donors' samples. The DNA sequence is TGTGCCAGTACCCACTACGCGACTAGCGGGGCCACAGATACGCAGTATTTT. This translates into CASTHYATSGATDTQYF.